Reported below is one T cell receptor beta chain. This sample stems from a study of blood T cell repertoires in COVID-19. In the study overall: From the United States, Italy and Spain came samples of acute and convalescent COVID-19. PBMCs, B-cell-depleted T cells, or T cells provided the cDNA or gDNA that made up the material.

The repertoire was sequenced with immunoSEQ multiplex PCR; TCRdb's copy has only in-frame clones and lacks some. Of 110,000 or so clones in the sample, around 86% were seen once. The clonotype originates from a man between 45 and 60 years old with acute or convalescent COVID-19. Sequencing used peripheral blood.

The CDR3 reads CASSPDRVRGELFF. CDR3 in DNA: TGTGCCAGCAGCCCCGACCGGGTACGAGGGGAGCTGTTTTTT. The chain is built from TRBV7-3 and TRBJ2-2; the D is unclear. Trimming took off 5 bases at V and 8 bases at J, with 15 bases between the two ends. Germline CDR1 SGHTA, CDR2 FQGTGA. The CDR3 runs 14 residues.